This T cell receptor beta chain was identified in a study of T cell responses to AZD1222 COVID-19 vaccine. The CDR3 sequence is 14 residues long. The V end lost 4 bases, the J end lost 6 bases, and 13 bases lay between the germline ends. Germline V lookup: CDR1 MNHEY, CDR2 SVGAGI. This table comes from immunoSEQ multiplex PCR, and its TCRdb copy is limited to in-frame clones, with some not included. The table has 80,000 or so clones, roughly 85% seen once. As for this clone: Its antigen is currently unknown.

Study findings and constraints: Spike as a whole was targeted by vaccine-associated CD4 TCRs, dominant at 160-218 and 743-854. Donors, mostly white British, included more females; clonal diversity was possibly underestimated. After the peak T cell response, and only then, were repertoires sampled.

This chain links TRBV6-5 with TRBJ2-1; perhaps D is TRBD1 or TRBD2 (5 bases each). The TCR sequence derives from an adult in good health. The sample here was peripheral blood, taken on day 0 of AZD1222 vaccination. The CDR3 DNA reads TGTGCCAGCAGTTCGACCGGGACGCCCAATGAGCAGTTCTTC. Translated: CASSSTGTPNEQFF.